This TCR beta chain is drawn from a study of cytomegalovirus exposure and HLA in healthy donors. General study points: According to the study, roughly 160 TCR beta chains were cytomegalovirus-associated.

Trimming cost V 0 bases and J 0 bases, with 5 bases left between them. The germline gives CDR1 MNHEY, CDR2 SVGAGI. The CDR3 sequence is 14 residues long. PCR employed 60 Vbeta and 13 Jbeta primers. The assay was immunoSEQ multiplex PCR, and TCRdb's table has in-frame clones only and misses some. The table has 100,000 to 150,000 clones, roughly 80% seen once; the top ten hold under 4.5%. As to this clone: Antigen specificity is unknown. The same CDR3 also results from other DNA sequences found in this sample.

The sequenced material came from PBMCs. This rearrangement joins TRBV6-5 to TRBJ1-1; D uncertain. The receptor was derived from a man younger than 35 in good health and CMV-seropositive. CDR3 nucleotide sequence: TGTGCCAGCAGTTACTCGAGCTTGAACACTGAAGCTTTCTTT. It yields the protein CASSYSSLNTEAFF.